What follows is one TCR beta chain and its context. The antigen remains undetermined. The PCR was carried out with 60 Vbeta primers and 13 Jbeta primers. Sequenced by immunoSEQ multiplex PCR; TCRdb stores in-frame clones only, minus some. The sample lists roughly 200,000 clones; just over 75% were seen once. V dropped 6 bases and J dropped 5; count of bases not matched to a gene: 4. The CDR3 is made up of 13 amino acids. Germline values: CDR1 MDHEN, CDR2 SYDVKM. The data were taken from a study of cytomegalovirus exposure and HLA in healthy donors. Study results and limitations: Presence/absence comparisons presumed near-even sequencing depth among donors. Associated with cytomegalovirus, according to the listing, were some 150 TCR beta chains. According to a later analysis, donors in an Asian-associated ancestry cluster reportedly had fewer N-insertions than the roughly 720-donor mean.

Source material: PBMCs. The clonotype originates from a woman aged 55-70 years in good health and CMV-seropositive. V usage is TRBV28 and J usage is TRBJ2-7, with 10 bases aligning to TRBD1. CDR3 region: CASRTGGAHEQYF. DNA for the CDR3: TGTGCCAGCAGGACAGGGGGCGCCCACGAGCAGTACTTC. Full variable domain (remainder filled in from reference TRBV28 and TRBJ2-7): DVKVTQSSRYLVKRTGEKVFLECVQDMDHENMFWYRQDPGLGLRLIYFSYDVKMKEKGDIPEGYSVSREKKERFSLILESASTNQTSMYLCASRTGGAHEQYFGPGTRLTVT.